The present entry profiles one T cell receptor (beta chain) with its context. Its antigen is still unknown. The data were obtained in a study of identical twins. Study-wide findings and caveats: Cord blood beta clonotypes present at high abundance carried fewer insertions; no such pattern appeared in memory repertoires.

Each CDR3 protein gets one entry after TCRdb re-called the 5' RACE reads with MiXCR. The sample contains some 240,000 distinct CDR3 sequences, around 8% of which appear only once. CDR3 size: 16 residues. Germline V gene lookup returns CDR1 SEHNR and CDR2 FQNEAQ (reference sequence). Trimming cost V 0 bases and J 5 bases; bases outside gene matches: 5. The same data also went into a second study, on yellow fever vaccine responses in identical twins.

The source of this sequence is a woman aged 18 to 35 in good health. The sample comprised CD8+ T cells sorted from blood. V gene TRBV7-9 combines with J gene TRBJ2-2; 8 bases line up with TRBD1. DNA for the CDR3: TGTGCCAGCAGCTTAGCTACAGGGGGTGTAACCGGGGAGCTGTTTTTT. This translates into CASSLATGGVTGELFF.